Listed below are T cell receptor beta chains from one sample, sequenced in a study of T cell repertoires in cytomegalovirus infection. MiXCR was run by TCRdb on the reads, yielding one entry per CDR3 protein. The data hold about 900,000 distinct CDR3 sequences, with approximately 32% observed a single time. Antigens for these TCRs are unknown. The sample consisted of cultured CD8+ T cells from PBMCs, taken from culture after CMV antigen stimulation. The receptors originated from a human donor in good health (CMV status not recorded). Some clones in this sample may be carry-over from other donors' samples. Each CDR3 is given with its conserved first and last residue. Fields, in order: J gene, V gene, CDR3 protein.

TRBJ2-3,TRBV5-1,CASSPGTGKDTQYF
TRBJ2-7,TRBV7-6,CASSLGAELGF
TRBJ1-3,TRBV9,CASSAGVAPRNTIYF
TRBJ2-1,TRBV27,CASSLGTGGYNEQSF
TRBJ1-1,TRBV7-2,CASSSSWVNTEAFF
TRBJ1-1,TRBV3-1,CASSQEGEANTEAFF
TRBJ2-2,TRBV10-3,CAIRSGETGELFF
TRBJ2-3,TRBV20-1,CSARDGDKGRDTQYF
TRBJ2-1,TRBV20-1,CSARDQIRVTSGDSDSYNEQFF
TRBJ2-5,TRBV7-8,CASSEIIDQETQYF
TRBJ2-5,TRBV28,CASSVQGEETQYF
TRBJ1-6,TRBV7-6,CASSLSAAGISPLHF
TRBJ2-1,TRBV10-3,CAIGVPSENEQFF
TRBJ1-2,TRBV9,CASSAPSGGTGWYGYTF
TRBJ1-2,TRBV9,CASSGRDNPIFGYTF